This TCR beta chain was identified during a study of cytomegalovirus exposure and HLA in healthy donors. V shed 4 bases and J shed 1 base, with 7 bases lying between them. The germline gives CDR1 MNHEY, CDR2 SMNVEV (reference sequence). The CDR3 length is 13 residues. Findings and caveats of the study: Likely technical artifact: a cluster of highly shared sequence variants.

Use of 60 Vbeta and 13 Jbeta primers characterized the PCR. Data came from immunoSEQ multiplex PCR; TCRdb stores just in-frame clones and leaves some out. The table records around 300,000 clones, roughly 90% of them present only once. As concerns this clone: Antigen: not known.

This rearrangement joins TRBV27 to TRBJ1-1, with D hard to call. Sequencing input: PBMCs. The origin of this receptor is a woman between 18 and 29 years old in good health and CMV-seronegative. The CDR3, as DNA: TGTGCCAGCAGTTCATTCAGGAACACTGAAGCTTTCTTT. The encoded protein is CASSSFRNTEAFF.